This TCR beta chain was identified during a study of T cell changes during pregnancy in multiple sclerosis. Trimming cost V 2 bases and J 14 bases, with 17 bases left between them. There are 14 residues in the CDR3. Germline loops: CDR1 SGHDT, CDR2 YYEEEE. Data came from immunoSEQ multiplex PCR; TCRdb stores just in-frame clones and leaves some out. The table includes fewer than 25,000 clones, approximately 86% detected once. The receptor comes from a female donor in good health, enrolled as a control in a pregnancy study. The chain couples TRBV5-6 to TRBJ1-6; no firm D call. The source was CD4+ T cells from peripheral blood mononuclear cells, collected in the second trimester of pregnancy. For the CDR3, the DNA is TGTGCCAGCAGCTTCGGCTCGCTAGGTCTAACCCTCCACTTT. Its protein is CASSFGSLGLTLHF.